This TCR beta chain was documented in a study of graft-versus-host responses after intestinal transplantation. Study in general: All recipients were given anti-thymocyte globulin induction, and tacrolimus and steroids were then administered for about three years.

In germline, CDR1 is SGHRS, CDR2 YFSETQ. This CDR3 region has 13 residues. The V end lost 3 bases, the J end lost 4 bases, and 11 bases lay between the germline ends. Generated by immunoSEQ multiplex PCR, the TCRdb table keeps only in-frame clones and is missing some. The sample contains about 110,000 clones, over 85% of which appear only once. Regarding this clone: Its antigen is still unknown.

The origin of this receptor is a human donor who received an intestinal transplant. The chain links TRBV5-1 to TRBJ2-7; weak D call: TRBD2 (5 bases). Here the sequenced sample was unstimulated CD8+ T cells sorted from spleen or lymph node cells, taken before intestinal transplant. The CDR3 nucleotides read TGCGCCAGCAGCTGGAGCCGGGAATACGAGCAGTACTTC. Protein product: CASSWSREYEQYF. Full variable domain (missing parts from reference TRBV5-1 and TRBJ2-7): KAGVTQTPRYLIKTRGQQVTLSCSPISGHRSVSWYQQTPGQGLQFLFEYFSETQRNKGNFPGRFSGRQFSNSRSEMNVSTLELGDSALYLCASSWSREYEQYFGPGTRLTVT.